Listed here are 10 T cell receptor beta chains from one sample, sequenced in a study of cytomegalovirus exposure and HLA in healthy donors (dated by TCRdb to 2015 to 2018). Library preparation used the immunoSEQ multiplex PCR assay. For the multiplex PCR, a mixture combining 60 forward primers for TCR Vbeta segments and 13 reverse primers for TCR Jbeta segments was used. TCRdb stores this immuneACCESS table with in-frame sequences only. Part of the clones is absent; in the studies checked, under half of the shortfall reflects unresolved V genes, and no reason is known for the rest. Counted in this sample were roughly 100,000 clones; approximately 80% of them appeared once. The biggest ten clones account for approximately 5.6% of the sample. The specimen sequenced was PBMCs. All receptors derive from a young man in good health and CMV-seropositive.

The chain links TRBV9 to TRBJ1-4, with D perhaps matching TRBD1 (5 bases). The CDR3 sequence is 16 residues long. Germline V CDR1 and CDR2: SGDLS, YYNGEE. Trimming cost V 2 bases and J 7 bases, with 18 bases left between them. CDR3 residues: CASSVGQRGGSEKLFF. CDR3 nucleotide sequence: TGTGCCAGCAGCGTCGGTCAGAGGGGAGGGTCTGAAAAACTGTTTTTT.

The chain joins TRBV19 to TRBJ2-7, with 7 bases matching TRBD1. The germline V gene has CDR1 LNHDA and CDR2 SQIVND (reference sequence). The CDR3 runs to 14 residues. J gave up 5 bases and V 2 bases, and 6 bases lay outside the gene matches. CDR3 in DNA: TGTGCCAGTAGTATAAACAGGGGCCGGGACGAGCAGTACTTC. It yields the protein CASSINRGRDEQYF.

This chain connects TRBV18 to TRBJ2-2; D is uncertain. Germline values: CDR1 KGHSH, CDR2 LQKENI. V was trimmed by 3 bases and J by 4 bases, leaving 12 bases between them. CDR3 length equals 15 residues. The CDR3 reads CASSPPSGSTGELFF. The CDR3 coding sequence is TGTGCCAGCTCACCGCCTAGTGGATCCACCGGGGAGCTGTTTTTT.

A few counts support this clone. The CDR3 DNA is TGTGCCAGCAGACCACTAGCGGATACTTCCTACAATGAGCAGTTCTTC. Translating gives CASRPLADTSYNEQFF. The chain links TRBV28 to TRBJ2-1; TRBD2 matches 8 bases. After removal of 6 bases from V and 1 base from J, the junction contained 8 bases not matched to a gene. Looked up from germline, CDR1 is MDHEN and CDR2 is SYDVKM. This CDR3 contains 16 residues.

The chain has TRBV28 and TRBJ1-2; tentative D call: TRBD1 (6 bases). The CDR3 extends over 13 amino acids. In germline, CDR1 is MDHEN, CDR2 SYDVKM. V was clipped by 6 bases and J by 7 bases, with 15 bases between them. CDR3 residues: CASSQGLRFGYTF. CDR3 sequence (DNA): TGTGCCAGCAGCCAGGGGCTCCGCTTTGGCTACACCTTC.

CDR3 nucleotides: TGTGCCAGCAGCTCCGTAGGGGGGGATTACCCCTACGAGCAGTACTTC. Protein: CASSSVGGDYPYEQYF. V and J are TRBV5-6 and TRBJ2-7, with D tentatively TRBD2 (7 bases). The length of the CDR3 is 16 residues. Germline V gene sequence: CDR1 SGHDT, CDR2 YYEEEE. The germline V and J ends were trimmed by 3 bases and 2 bases, with 18 bases remaining between them. The full variable domain, with the rest looked up from reference TRBV5-6 and TRBJ2-7, is DAGVTQSPTHLIKTRGQQVTLRCSPKSGHDTVSWYQQALGQGPQFIFQYYEEEERQRGNFPDRFSGHQFPNYSSELNVNALLLGDSALYLCASSSVGGDYPYEQYFGPGTRLTVT.

The genes are TRBV12-5 and TRBJ1-3, with no clear D. The CDR3 runs to 15 residues. Germline V gene sequence: CDR1 LGHNT, CDR2 FRNRAP. Trimming pared 5 bases from V and 0 bases from J, leaving 11 bases between. The CDR3 spells CASGPTGGSGNTIYF. As DNA, the CDR3 is TGTGCTAGTGGTCCCACGGGTGGCTCTGGAAACACCATATATTTT.

This sequence joins TRBV7-9 and TRBJ1-4; TRBD1 matches at 7 bases. This CDR3 spans 15 amino acids. J gave up 3 bases and V 5 bases, and 6 bases lay outside the gene matches. CDR1 is SEHNR, CDR2 FQNEAQ, per germline (reference sequence). CDR3 sequence reads: CASSPSGTANEKLFF. CDR3 nucleotide sequence: TGTGCCAGCAGCCCGTCCGGGACAGCTAATGAAAAACTGTTTTTT. The whole variable domain, remainder taken from reference TRBV7-9 and TRBJ1-4, is DTGVSQNPRHKITKRGQNVTFRCDPISEHNRLYWYRQTLGQGPEFLTYFQNEAQLEKSRLLSDRFSAERPKGSFSTLEIQRTEQGDSAMYLCASSPSGTANEKLFFGSGTQLSVL.

This clone was counted only a few times. The genes are TRBV10-3 and TRBJ2-5; 8 bases match TRBD2. Germline CDR1 and CDR2: ENHRY and SYGVKD. The J segment lost 6 bases and the V segment lost 8 bases, leaving 26 bases of the junction unmatched. The CDR3 length is 19 residues. The chain's CDR3 is CAIGGPRAEREKQSQTQYF. CDR3 nucleotide sequence: TGTGCCATCGGGGGTCCACGGGCAGAGCGGGAGAAGCAATCACAGACCCAGTACTTC.

The chain is built from TRBV27 and TRBJ1-1; D is perhaps TRBD1 (6 bases). Looked up from germline, CDR1 is MNHEY and CDR2 is SMNVEV (reference sequence). The CDR3 is made up of 14 amino acids. Trimming removed 0 bases from V and 5 bases from J, with 10 bases in between. CDR3 residues: CASSLSPGQTEAFF. The CDR3 DNA follows: TGTGCCAGCAGTTTATCGCCCGGACAGACTGAAGCTTTCTTT.